This T cell receptor beta chain was retrieved from a study of early T cells in non-severe SARS-CoV-2 infection. Study overall: Chains from this unsorted whole-blood bulk RNA could not be paired.

Each cDNA molecule carried a unique molecular identifier. A single record per CDR3 protein comes from TCRdb applying MiXCR to the 5' RACE reads. Here the sample spans under 70,000 distinct CDR3 sequences, about 15% being singletons. Details on this clonotype: Its cognate antigen is unknown.

Findings and caveats of the study: Using VDJdb, the matching emphasized anti-spike CD8 responses while missing private and CD4 specificities.

CDR3 size: 11 residues. The V and J ends lost 3 bases and 6 bases respectively, with 6 bases between them. Specimen: whole blood, collected at baseline. The V gene is TRBV12-3 or TRBV12-4, the J gene TRBJ2-7; D not resolved. The sequence came from an adult who was a healthcare worker with PCR-confirmed SARS-CoV-2 infection or an uninfected control (not recorded which). CDR3 loop: CASSLGSEQYF. CDR3 DNA sequence: TGTGCCAGCAGTTTGGGCAGCGAGCAGTACTTC.